The 23 T cell receptor beta chains given below trace back to one sample, sequenced in a study of control samples from healthy donors and cancer patients. Data came from immunoSEQ multiplex PCR; TCRdb stores just in-frame clones and leaves some out. Among some 130,000 clones listed, 80% to 95% were seen once. Sequencing used blood. All receptors derive from a man younger than 40 in good health.

Here the CDR3 DNA reads TGTGCCAGCAGCACTCGACAGAAAAACTACAATGAGCAGTTCTTC. This codes for CASSTRQKNYNEQFF. The rearrangement links TRBV14 to TRBJ2-1; D perhaps matches TRBD1 (5 bases). Trimming took 5 bases from V and 3 from J, leaving 14 bases between them. The CDR3 has 15 amino acids. Germline lookup yields CDR1 SGHDN and CDR2 FVKESK.

The gene calls are TRBV23-1 and TRBJ2-3, with D unresolved. TRBV23-1 is reported as an ORF; its role is uncertain. V dropped 3 bases and J dropped 2 bases, with 36 bases sitting between them. There are 23 residues in the CDR3. In DNA form, the CDR3 reads TGCGCCAGCAGTCAGACGCATGTATGTCCAAACCGCCTAGGTCCACCCAACACAGATACGCAGTATTTT. It codes for CASSQTHVCPNRLGPPNTDTQYF.

The chain links TRBV3-1 (or the pseudogene TRBV3-2) to TRBJ1-1; tentatively, D is TRBD1 (5 bases). CDR1 is LGHDT, CDR2 YNNKEL, per germline (reference sequence). The V and J ends lost 1 base and 7 bases respectively, with 7 bases between them. CDR3 size: 12 residues. The CDR3 region is CASSQGGVEAFF. In DNA, the CDR3 is TGTGCCAGCAGCCAAGGAGGGGTTGAAGCTTTCTTT.

This clone has just one count. The chain employs TRBV28 and TRBJ1-1; TRBD1 matches at 7 bases. This CDR3 is 15 amino acids long. The V gene end was trimmed by 4 bases and the J gene end by 3 bases; junction bases not matched to a gene: 8. Germline loops: CDR1 MDHEN, CDR2 SYDVKM. CDR3 sequence: CASSSAGGQDTEAFF. The CDR3 DNA follows: TGTGCCAGCAGTTCCGCAGGGGGTCAGGACACTGAAGCTTTCTTT.

The CDR3 coding sequence is TGTGCCACCTCAAGTGGGGACCTAGCCAAAAACATTCAGTACTTC. This codes for CATSSGDLAKNIQYF. The chain combines TRBV28 with TRBJ2-4, with D perhaps TRBD1 or TRBD2 (5 bases each). Per germline, CDR1 MDHEN and CDR2 SYDVKM. The CDR3 runs 15 residues. The V and J ends lost 10 bases and 0 bases respectively, with 16 bases between them.

This chain joins TRBV28 and TRBJ1-1; perhaps TRBD1 as D (5 bases). V lost 11 bases, J lost 4 bases, and 17 bases lay in between. The CDR3 spans 13 residues. Germline V gene data show CDR1 as MDHEN and CDR2 as SYDVKM. CDR3 nucleotides: TGTGCCGGGAGGACATCCCGGGGCACTGAAGCTTTCTTT. It yields the protein CAGRTSRGTEAFF.

The J gene is TRBJ1-6, the V gene TRBV6-6; maybe TRBD1 (5 bases). V lost 0 bases and J lost 3, with 6 bases in between. CDR3 length: 15 residues. Germline V gives CDR1 MNHNY, CDR2 SVGAGI (reference sequence). CDR3 protein: CASSYSQGYNSPLHF. CDR3 DNA: TGTGCCAGCAGTTACTCTCAGGGCTATAATTCACCCCTCCACTTT.

The V gene is TRBV7-3, the J gene TRBJ1-2, with TRBD1 identical over 8 bases. The CDR3 spans 13 residues. Trimming at V came to 4 bases and at J to 3 bases, leaving 1 base not matched to a gene. Germline assignment: CDR1 SGHTA and CDR2 FQGTGA. CDR3 protein: CASSSGGDYGYTF. As DNA, the CDR3 is TGTGCCAGCAGCTCAGGGGGCGACTATGGCTACACCTTC.

V gene TRBV5-6 combines with J gene TRBJ2-1, with 14 bases aligning to TRBD2. Germline V gene data show CDR1 as SGHDT and CDR2 as YYEEEE. V lost 4 bases, J lost 6 bases, and 6 bases stayed unmatched. The CDR3 is 16 amino acids. The CDR3, as DNA: TGTGCCAGCAGCGAAGCGGGGACTAGCGGGAGCAATGAGCAGTTCTTC. Amino acids: CASSEAGTSGSNEQFF.

As to this clone: Sequence at one end of the junction differs from germline and may be a read error. This sequence joins TRBV5-4 and TRBJ1-1; the D is unclear. Germline CDR1 SGHNT, CDR2 YYREEE (reference sequence). CDR3 length equals 18 residues. The CDR3 nucleotides are TGTGCCAACAGCTTATCGGCGATGAGCGTTAGGGTTGGCACTGAAGCTTTCTTT. It is translated as CANSLSAMSVRVGTEAFF. Variable domain in full (rest from reference TRBV5-4 and TRBJ1-1): ETGVTQSPTHLIKTRGQQVTLRCSSQSGHNTVSWYQQALGQGPQFIFQYYREEENGRGNFPPRFSGLQFPNYSSELNVNALELDDSALYLCANSLSAMSVRVGTEAFFGQGTRLTVV.

About this clone itself: At one end, the junction sequence differs from germline, possibly due to a read error. This rearrangement joins TRBV7-3 to TRBJ1-1, with D perhaps matching TRBD1 (5 bases). This CDR3 spans 13 amino acids. CDR1 and CDR2 (germline): SGHTA, FQGTGA. The CDR3 bases are TGTGCCAGCAGCCTGACAGTAGACACGGAAGCTTTCTTT. Translating gives CASSLTVDTEAFF.

The chain carries TRBV30 and TRBJ1-4; weak D call: TRBD1 (6 bases). Trimming removed 2 bases at V and 6 bases at J, with 13 bases between. CDR1 is GTSNPN and CDR2 is SVGIG in the germline V gene (reference sequence). The CDR3 has 14 amino acids. The CDR3 region is CAWSMNRVYEKLFF. The CDR3 coding sequence is TGTGCCTGGAGTATGAACAGGGTGTATGAAAAACTGTTTTTT.

Here the CDR3 DNA reads TGTGCCAGCAGACTAGCGGGAGGGTACTACAATGAGCAGTTCTTC. Translation gives CASRLAGGYYNEQFF. The J gene is TRBJ2-1, the V gene TRBV2; 13 positions agree with TRBD2. With V trimmed by 6 bases and J by 3 bases, 2 bases remained unmatched. Germline V gene sequence: CDR1 SNHLY, CDR2 FYNNEI. This CDR3 region has 15 residues.

CDR3 in amino acids: CASSLVVGTGGDYGYTF. The CDR3 DNA follows: TGTGCCAGCAGCTTAGTAGTCGGGACAGGGGGGGACTATGGCTACACCTTC. V usage is TRBV7-9 and J usage is TRBJ1-2, with TRBD1 matching 11 bases. Germline V CDR1 and CDR2: SEHNR, FQNEAQ (reference sequence). This CDR3 region has 17 residues. With 1 base clipped from V and 3 bases from J, the junction kept 7 bases outside the gene matches.

This clone has just one count. The gene calls are TRBV2 and TRBJ1-6; D is undetermined. Trimming took 3 bases from V and 6 from J, leaving 3 bases between them. The CDR3 runs 12 residues. The V gene's germline CDR1 is SNHLY and CDR2 FYNNEI. The CDR3 region is CASSDSNSPLHF. The CDR3 coding sequence is TGTGCCAGCAGTGACAGTAATTCACCCCTCCACTTT.

In this sample, this clone turned up once. The chain employs TRBV6-2 or TRBV6-3 and TRBJ2-4; 11 nucleotides align to TRBD1. This CDR3 is built from 14 residues. J was trimmed by 8 bases and V by 5 bases; bases with no gene match: 5. Germline CDR1 MNHEY, CDR2 SVGEGT. The CDR3 region is CASSRAGQGDIQYF. The CDR3 DNA is TGTGCCAGCAGTAGGGCGGGACAGGGGGACATTCAGTACTTC.

This chain connects TRBV2 to TRBJ2-1, with 7 bases lining up with TRBD2. With 3 bases clipped from V and 6 bases from J, the junction kept 5 bases outside the gene matches. The CDR3 consists of 14 residues. Germline assignment: CDR1 SNHLY and CDR2 FYNNEI. CDR3 loop: CASSDLAVFNEQFF. The CDR3 coding sequence is TGTGCCAGCAGTGACCTAGCGGTTTTCAATGAGCAGTTCTTC.

This clone was seen more than once but under ten times. The chain recombines TRBV20-1 with TRBJ2-1; a weak D match, TRBD2 (5 bases). Germline V lookup: CDR1 DFQATT, CDR2 SNEGSKA (reference sequence). Trimming cost V 3 bases and J 8 bases, with 8 bases left between them. The CDR3 loop spans 11 amino acids. In nucleotides, the CDR3 is TGCAGTGCTAGGAGGGCGTATGAGCAGTTCTTC. Amino acids: CSARRAYEQFF.

The V call is TRBV2, the J call TRBJ1-2; 7 bases align to TRBD1. V dropped 1 base and J dropped 2; count of bases not matched to a gene: 4. The CDR3 runs to 15 residues. Germline CDR1 SNHLY, CDR2 FYNNEI. This CDR3 reads CASSEGQGSNYGYTF. Written as DNA, the CDR3 is TGTGCCAGCAGTGAAGGACAGGGATCAAACTATGGCTACACCTTC. Combining the CDR3 with reference TRBV2 and TRBJ1-2 gives the whole variable domain EPEVTQTPSHQVTQMGQEVILRCVPISNHLYFYWYRQILGQKVEFLVSFYNNEISEKSEIFDDQFSVERPDGSNFTLKIRSTKLEDSAMYFCASSEGQGSNYGYTFGSGTRLTVV.

The gene calls are TRBV25-1 and TRBJ1-2, with unresolved D. The V end was cut by 5 bases, the J end by 7 bases, with 17 bases between. The CDR3 totals 14 residues. Germline V gives CDR1 MGHDK, CDR2 SYGVNS. The chain's CDR3 is CASSWELRGGGYTF. CDR3 DNA sequence: TGTGCCAGCAGTTGGGAGCTAAGAGGAGGTGGCTACACCTTC.

The chain links TRBV27 to TRBJ2-3; no firm D call. The V gene lost 7 bases and the J gene lost 0 bases, with 8 bases spanning the gap. CDR1 and CDR2 from the germline V gene are MNHEY and SMNVEV (reference sequence). The CDR3 length is 13 residues. The CDR3 nucleotides are TGTGCCAGCACCGAGGACAGCACAGATACGCAGTATTTT. It encodes CASTEDSTDTQYF.

This clone has a single count. The chain is built from TRBV11-2 and TRBJ2-7; D is possibly TRBD1 (5 bases). This CDR3 spans 14 amino acids. Trimming took off 3 bases at V and 2 bases at J, with 11 bases between the two ends. The germline V gene has CDR1 SGHAT and CDR2 FQNNGV. Here the CDR3 reads CASSFIRGPYEQYF. The CDR3 region has the DNA TGTGCCAGCAGCTTCATAAGGGGCCCCTACGAGCAGTACTTC.

V gene TRBV19 combines with J gene TRBJ1-2; maybe TRBD1 (6 bases). V shed 6 bases and J shed 5 bases, with 13 bases lying between them. The CDR3 consists of 13 residues. Germline-derived CDR1 and CDR2 are LNHDA and SQIVND (reference sequence). For the CDR3, the DNA is TGTGCCAGTAGCCCGGACAGTGATTATGGCTACACCTTC. It translates to CASSPDSDYGYTF.